This TCR beta chain is drawn from a study of control samples from healthy donors and cancer patients. With 5 bases removed from V and 0 bases from J, the gap between germline ends came to 10 bases. Germline V gene sequence: CDR1 SQVTM, CDR2 ANQGSEA. The CDR3 length is 14 residues. The repertoire was sequenced with immunoSEQ multiplex PCR; TCRdb's copy has only in-frame clones and lacks some. The table lists about 100,000 clones, more than 75% of them singletons. This sequence originates from a woman aged 45-65 years in good health. The V gene is TRBV29-1, the J gene TRBJ2-2; no definite D call. Sequenced: blood. CDR3 nucleotide sequence: TGCAGCGTTCTCTTTAACGCGAACACCGGGGAGCTGTTTTTT. Protein sequence: CSVLFNANTGELFF.